This is a list of T cell receptor beta chains from one sample in a study of vaccination effects on CD4 cells after COVID-19. No cognate antigen is known for these TCRs. Profiling relied on immunoSEQ multiplex PCR, and the TCRdb table lists in-frame clones only, not all of them. The sample shows 35,000 to 50,000 clones, over 60% of them seen only once. The material was CD4+ T cells from PBMCs cultured with HCoV-NL63 spike peptides, obtained before COVID-19 vaccination. These receptors came from a human donor who received a COVID-19 vaccine. CDR3s include the opening cysteine and the closing phenylalanine or tryptophan.

J	V	CDR3
TRBJ1-5	TRBV7-3	CASSPQGGGRNQPQHF
TRBJ2-3	TRBV5-1	CASSLDPLSLADTQYF
TRBJ1-2	TRBV13	CASSLTGFTNYGYTF
TRBJ2-5	TRBV7-9	CASTGDGREETQYF
TRBJ2-1	TRBV5-1	CASSYLSGRTSSYNEQFF
TRBJ2-5	TRBV7-8	CASSQLVNQETQYF
TRBJ2-5	TRBV2	CASSEGWGGKETQYF
TRBJ1-4	TRBV7-8	CASSPWGGQLTTNEKLFF
TRBJ1-1	TRBV12-3/TRBV12-4	CASRDRAREAFF
TRBJ2-1	TRBV19	CASSMRGEQFF
TRBJ2-1	TRBV2	CASSEFPDSGEQFF
TRBJ2-3	TRBV6-1	CASSEVRQTDTQYF
TRBJ1-6	TRBV7-2	CASSLGSQAQHSPLHF
TRBJ1-3	TRBV11-2	CASSLTGVMRGNTIYF
TRBJ2-5	TRBV19	CASSTRPTGLETQYF
TRBJ1-2	TRBV9	CASSIQSYGYTF
TRBJ1-6	TRBV6-6	CASSYGGQVDNSPLHF
TRBJ1-5	TRBV10-1	CASSEHPPYNQPQHF